Listed below are T cell receptor beta chains from one sample, sequenced in a study of cytomegalovirus exposure and HLA in healthy donors. Using immunoSEQ multiplex PCR, the repertoire was profiled, and TCRdb retains in-frame clones only, with some absent. The top ten clones hold around 2.9% of a sample with fewer than 130,000 clones, about four fifths of them seen once. The sample was PBMCs. The receptors shown here come from an older woman in good health and CMV-seropositive. The CDR3 runs from the conserved cysteine through the conserved F or W. The D gene is left open where the match is weak. Size values are once, few and many counts, or a class for expanded clones, and some rows have none.

J	size	D	V	DNA	CDR3
TRBJ2-7	NA	TRBD2	TRBV19	TGTGCCAGTAGTTCTTGGACTAGCAGCGAGCAGTACTTC	CASSSWTSSEQYF
TRBJ2-1	few	NA	TRBV5-1	TGCGCCAGCAGCTTGGCTCAGGGGTTAGTGGTGAATCCGCAGTTCTTC	CASSLAQGLVVNPQFF
TRBJ2-1	NA	NA	TRBV11-2	TGTGCCAGCAGCTCCTACTGGACAGAGAATGAGCAGTTCTTC	CASSSYWTENEQFF
TRBJ2-2	NA	NA	TRBV2	TGTGCCAGCAGGGCTACAGAAACCGGGGAGCTGTTTTTT	CASRATETGELFF
TRBJ2-7	NA	TRBD1	TRBV4-2	TGTGCCAGCAGCCAAGATGGCGGGACAGGGGGGTATGAGCAGTACTTC	CASSQDGGTGGYEQYF
TRBJ2-2	NA	NA	TRBV7-3	TGTGCCAGCAGCTACCTTGGGGGCCCCGGCACCGGGGAGCTGTTTTTT	CASSYLGGPGTGELFF
TRBJ1-1	NA	TRBD1	TRBV5-1	TGCGCCAGCAGCTACCGGGACAGAAACTTGAACACTGAAGCTTTCTTT	CASSYRDRNLNTEAFF
TRBJ1-2	NA	TRBD1	TRBV27	TGTGCCAGCAGTTTAGAAGGACAGGGGATTGGCTATGGCTACACCTTC	CASSLEGQGIGYGYTF
TRBJ2-3	NA	TRBD2	TRBV5-4	TGTGCCAGCAGCCTTAAACTAGCGGGAAGCACAGATACGCAGTATTTT	CASSLKLAGSTDTQYF
TRBJ1-2	once	NA	TRBV5-1	TGCGCCAGCAGCTTGACCGACAGTACCCACTATGGCTACACCTTC	CASSLTDSTHYGYTF
TRBJ2-1	NA	TRBD2	TRBV19	TGTGCCAGTAGTATGACTAGCGGACTTCCGTATGAGCAGTTCTTC	CASSMTSGLPYEQFF
TRBJ2-1	once	TRBD2	TRBV5-4	TGTGCCAGCAGCTTAAACTCCGGGACTACGGGTGAGCAGTTCTTC	CASSLNSGTTGEQFF
TRBJ1-5	once	NA	TRBV2	TGTGCCAGCAGTGAAATGAGCGCAGCTAGCAATCAGCCCCAGCATTTT	CASSEMSAASNQPQHF
TRBJ1-4	once	NA	TRBV28	TGTGCCAGCCAACGGGGGGAAGGCGAAAAACTGTTTTTT	CASQRGEGEKLFF
TRBJ2-2	few	TRBD2	TRBV7-6	TGTGCCAGCAGCTTAGAGGGCGGGAGGAACACCGGGGAGCTGTTTTTT	CASSLEGGRNTGELFF
TRBJ1-2	NA	NA	TRBV4-2	TGTGCCAGCCCCTCAAGACACCTAATAGGTTGTGGCTACACCTTC	CASPSRHLIGCGYTF
TRBJ1-5	few	TRBD1	TRBV2	TGTGCCAGCAGTGAGGGACAGGGCCATCAGCCCCAGCATTTT	CASSEGQGHQPQHF
TRBJ2-7	NA	TRBD1	TRBV6-1	TGTGCCAGCAGTGAGGTTTCCGGGACAGGGACCCTTTACGAGCAGTACTTC	CASSEVSGTGTLYEQYF
TRBJ2-2	NA	TRBD2	TRBV30	TGTGCCTGGAGTAGGCTAGCGGGAGGGCCCGGGGAGCTGTTTTTT	CAWSRLAGGPGELFF
TRBJ2-7	once	NA	TRBV6-1	TGTGCCAGCAGTGACACAGAAACCTACGAGCAGTACTTC	CASSDTETYEQYF
TRBJ1-1	NA	TRBD1	TRBV19	TGTGCCAGTACTATGAGGACAGGGGGCCGGAGTATGAACACTGAAGCTTTCTTT	CASTMRTGGRSMNTEAFF
TRBJ2-2	NA	TRBD2	TRBV27	TGTGCCAGCAGTTTATCCACCCTCGGGGGGGGCGTTCCAGCCGGGGAGCTGTTTTTT	CASSLSTLGGGVPAGELFF
TRBJ2-1	once	NA	TRBV28	TGTGCCAGCAGTTTTATTGTGGTTCGAGTCTACAATGAGCAGTTCTTC	CASSFIVVRVYNEQFF
TRBJ2-1	NA	NA	TRBV7-3	TGTGCCAGCAGCTTTAGCGGACTGTACAATGAGCAGTTCTTC	CASSFSGLYNEQFF
TRBJ2-7	NA	NA	TRBV2	TGTGCCACCACACAGGGACTAAAGCAGTACTTC	CATTQGLKQYF
TRBJ2-5	NA	TRBD1	TRBV9	TGTGCCAGCAGCGTCGACAGGGGTGGCGAGACCCAGTACTTC	CASSVDRGGETQYF